A single sample is the source of the 20 T cell receptor beta chains below, sequenced in a study of cytomegalovirus exposure and HLA in healthy donors. PCR used 60 Vbeta primers and 13 Jbeta primers. Sequencing used immunoSEQ multiplex PCR; TCRdb keeps in-frame clones, though not all of them. The sample has around 67,000 clones; roughly 66% are singletons. The sample taken for sequencing was PBMCs. The receptors here all came from a woman between 45 and 60 years old in good health and CMV-seronegative.

The chain uses TRBV9 and TRBJ2-5, with TRBD2 matching 7 bases. CDR1 SGDLS and CDR2 YYNGEE come from the germline V gene. The CDR3 sequence is 16 residues long. J was trimmed by 0 bases and V by 2 bases; bases with no gene match: 7. The CDR3 region has the DNA TGTGCCAGCAGCGTTTCTAGCGGCCAGTACCAAGAGACCCAGTACTTC. Protein product: CASSVSSGQYQETQYF.

This clone has just a few counts. V is TRBV5-1 and J is TRBJ2-3; no clear D gene. The V end was cut by 6 bases, the J end by 4 bases, with 12 bases between. This CDR3 is built from 13 residues. Germline loops: CDR1 SGHRS, CDR2 YFSETQ. The CDR3 DNA follows: TGCGCCAGCACAGTTGCCATGCCAGATACGCAGTATTTT. Protein: CASTVAMPDTQYF.

This clone was observed a few times. The CDR3, as DNA: TGTGCCAGCAGCTTGGGAGGCTACGAGCAGTACTTC. Translated, it gives CASSLGGYEQYF. This chain connects TRBV5-4 to TRBJ2-7; D call uncertain. Germline V lookup: CDR1 SGHNT, CDR2 YYREEE (reference sequence). The V end lost 0 bases, the J end lost 3 bases, and 4 bases lay between the germline ends. This CDR3 comprises 12 residues.

V usage is TRBV28 and J usage is TRBJ1-2, with 8 bases that match TRBD1. The J segment lost 8 bases and the V segment lost 3 bases, leaving 8 bases of the junction unmatched. This CDR3 region has 14 residues. CDR1 and CDR2 (germline): MDHEN, SYDVKM. CDR3 coding DNA: TGTGCCAGCAGTTTGTCTACAGGGGGAGGGGGCTACACCTTC. Protein: CASSLSTGGGGYTF.

The rearrangement joins TRBV29-1 to TRBJ2-5; 14 bases fit TRBD2. Germline loops: CDR1 SQVTM, CDR2 ANQGSEA. CDR3 length: 18 amino acids. The ends lost 3 bases at V and 5 bases at J; junction bases unmatched: 14. The CDR3 DNA is TGCAGCGTTGAGCTGGCCGGGACTAGCGGGAGTAGTTTTGAGACCCAGTACTTC. It is translated as CSVELAGTSGSSFETQYF. Using reference TRBV29-1 and TRBJ2-5 for the parts outside the CDR3, the full variable domain is SAVISQKPSRDICQRGTSLTIQCQVDSQVTMMFWYRQQPGQSLTLIATANQGSEATYESGFVIDKFPISRPNLTFSTLTVSNMSPEDSSIYLCSVELAGTSGSSFETQYFGPGTRLLVL.

The V and J genes are TRBV7-3 and TRBJ2-3; 12 nucleotides agree with TRBD2. Unmatched junction bases numbered 6, after V lost 6 bases and J lost 5 bases. The CDR3 extends over 15 amino acids. Per germline, CDR1 SGHTA and CDR2 FQGTGA. CDR3 sequence: CASRLAGGPGDTQYF. In DNA form, the CDR3 reads TGTGCCAGCAGGCTAGCGGGAGGGCCTGGAGATACGCAGTATTTT.

On this clone itself: At one end, the junction sequence differs from germline, possibly due to a read error. This chain uses TRBV7-7 with TRBJ2-1; TRBD2 aligns across 10 bases. The CDR3 extends over 13 amino acids. Germline V lookup: CDR1 SSHAT, CDR2 FNYEAQ (reference sequence). Here the CDR3 reads CASSPRTSGEQFF. CDR3 sequence (DNA): TGTGCTAGCAGCCCCCGGACTAGCGGCGAGCAGTTCTTC.

This clone was seen more than once but under ten times. The rearrangement links TRBV7-9 to TRBJ1-4, with D perhaps matching TRBD1 (5 bases). Per the germline V gene, CDR1 is SEHNR and CDR2 is FQNEAQ (reference sequence). V gave up 1 base and J gave up 8 bases, with 14 bases separating them. This CDR3 comprises 15 residues. This CDR3 reads CASSLGGAGGEKLFF. CDR3 DNA sequence: TGTGCCAGCAGCTTAGGCGGCGCTGGGGGGGAAAAACTGTTTTTT.

The table lists this clone with a few counts. This chain links TRBV29-1 with TRBJ2-5; 10 nucleotides agree with TRBD2. This CDR3 contains 14 residues. V shed 5 bases, J shed 7 bases, and the junction held 10 bases outside the gene matches. CDR1 and CDR2 (germline): SQVTM, ANQGSEA. Here the CDR3 reads CSVPTTSGTGTQYF. CDR3 nucleotides: TGCAGCGTTCCTACTACTAGCGGGACGGGGACCCAGTACTTC.

The rearrangement links TRBV29-1 to TRBJ2-5; no firm D call. Trimming pared 6 bases from V and 2 bases from J, leaving 16 bases between. The CDR3 sequence is 14 residues long. CDR1 is SQVTM, CDR2 ANQGSEA, per germline. CDR3 sequence (DNA): TGCAGCGTGAGCCTGGGCGCGCTGCAAGAGACCCAGTACTTC. It yields the protein CSVSLGALQETQYF.

CDR3 DNA: TGTGCCACCAGCACCAGTAGGACAGCCTATAGCAATCAGCCCCAGCATTTT. It yields the protein CATSTSRTAYSNQPQHF. J is TRBJ1-5 and V is TRBV15; possible D gene TRBD1, 6 bases. Trimming took 4 bases from V and 0 from J, leaving 16 bases between them. Germline V lookup: CDR1 LNHNV, CDR2 YYDKDF (reference sequence). This CDR3 region has 17 residues.

This clone was seen more than once but under ten times. The chain recombines TRBV6-5 with TRBJ2-5; unclear D gene. This CDR3 comprises 14 residues. The V end lost 4 bases, the J end lost 4 bases, and 13 bases lay between the germline ends. Per germline, CDR1 MNHEY and CDR2 SVGAGI. The CDR3 DNA is TGTGCCAGCAGTTTGTCCAGCTCAGGAGAGACCCAGTACTTC. It specifies CASSLSSSGETQYF.

Here the CDR3 reads CAWTRGASGRFADTQYF. The DNA of the CDR3 is TGTGCCTGGACCCGAGGGGCTAGCGGGCGCTTCGCAGATACGCAGTATTTT. V and J are TRBV30 and TRBJ2-3; TRBD2 matches 8 bases. The CDR3 is 17 residues long. Germline-derived CDR1 and CDR2 are GTSNPN and SVGIG (reference sequence). Unmatched junction bases numbered 16, after V lost 4 bases and J lost 4 bases.

A few counts support this clone. The chain has TRBV10-2 and TRBJ2-1, with 7 positions matching TRBD1. Trimming at V came to 11 bases and at J to 6 bases, leaving 10 bases not matched to a gene. This CDR3 contains 13 residues. Germline CDR1 reads WSHSY; CDR2 reads SAAADI. This CDR3 is CAGGDRVPNEQFF. CDR3 in DNA: TGCGCCGGAGGAGACAGGGTCCCCAATGAGCAGTTCTTC.

The chain couples TRBV7-9 to TRBJ2-7, with a tentative D call TRBD2 (5 bases). V was clipped by 5 bases and J by 3 bases, with 17 bases between them. Germline V CDR1 and CDR2: SEHNR, FQNEAQ (reference sequence). The CDR3 extends over 15 amino acids. CDR3 residues: CASSPVGESSYEQYF. The CDR3 DNA is TGTGCCAGCAGCCCCGTCGGGGAATCCAGCTACGAGCAGTACTTC.

This clone was seen only a few times. V usage is TRBV2 and J usage is TRBJ2-7; D is unclear. Germline-derived CDR1 and CDR2 are SNHLY and FYNNEI. The length of the CDR3 is 11 residues. V dropped 6 bases and J dropped 5 bases, with 8 bases sitting between them. The CDR3 loop reads CASRYSHEQYF. CDR3 coding DNA: TGTGCCAGCAGGTACAGCCACGAGCAGTACTTC. Full variable domain (missing parts from reference TRBV2 and TRBJ2-7): EPEVTQTPSHQVTQMGQEVILRCVPISNHLYFYWYRQILGQKVEFLVSFYNNEISEKSEIFDDQFSVERPDGSNFTLKIRSTKLEDSAMYFCASRYSHEQYFGPGTRLTVT.

The genes are TRBV18 and TRBJ2-3; 10 nucleotides match TRBD2. This CDR3 region has 18 residues. V was pared by 1 base and J by 0 bases, with 7 bases of the junction left unmatched. Germline CDR1 KGHSH, CDR2 LQKENI. The CDR3 DNA reads TGTGCCAGCTCACCACAGAGGACTAGCGGACCTAGCACAGATACGCAGTATTTT. Amino acid sequence: CASSPQRTSGPSTDTQYF.

The chain links TRBV4-3 to TRBJ2-2; 8 bases are shared with TRBD1. Germline V lookup: CDR1 LGHNA, CDR2 YSLEER. Losses at the gene ends were 0 bases for V and 5 bases for J; bases not matched to a gene: 2. The length of the CDR3 is 15 residues. CDR3 sequence (DNA): TGCGCCAGCAGCCAAGAAACAGGGGGTACCGGGGAGCTGTTTTTT. It is translated as CASSQETGGTGELFF.

This clone turned up a few times. The CDR3 bases are TGTGCCAGCAGCGTGACTAGCGGTTCCTACAATGAGCAGTTCTTC. Translating gives CASSVTSGSYNEQFF. This rearrangement joins TRBV5-4 to TRBJ2-1; 9 bases match TRBD2. The V gene's germline CDR1 is SGHNT and CDR2 YYREEE (reference sequence). CDR3 length equals 15 residues. The V gene end was trimmed by 4 bases and the J gene end by 1 base; junction bases not matched to a gene: 3.

The gene calls are TRBV4-1 and TRBJ2-7, with D tentatively TRBD2 (5 bases). The CDR3 contains 14 residues. Germline values: CDR1 MGHRA, CDR2 YSYEKL. V was pared by 0 bases and J by 3 bases, with 9 bases between. The CDR3 is CASSQEGGLYEQYF. CDR3 nucleotides: TGCGCCAGCAGCCAAGAAGGCGGACTCTACGAGCAGTACTTC.